The source of this T cell receptor beta chain is a study of T-cell reconstitution after alpha-beta-depleted transplantation in children. Study-level results: By about two months after transplant, alpha-beta T cells reportedly arose from several hundred graft clones that had expanded.

Germline V gives CDR1 SGHDN, CDR2 FVKESK. V shed 3 bases and J shed 3 bases, with 15 bases lying between them. The CDR3 contains 15 residues. Unique molecular identifiers tagged the TCRbeta library. TCRdb re-derived calls from the PCR reads in MiXCR, one entry per CDR3 protein. The sample yields about 260,000 distinct CDR3 sequences, 8.2% seen once. This clonotype was found many times. Its antigen remains unidentified. This TCR derives from a male patient under 18 who had a stem cell transplant for acute lymphoblastic leukemia, so the T cells may come from the graft donor. Sequencing used PBMCs, mostly from graft donor cells, obtained 180 days after TCRalphabeta/CD19-depleted stem cell transplant. J is TRBJ2-7 and V is TRBV14; perhaps TRBD1 as D (6 bases). The CDR3 here is CASSHGQIGSYEQYF. CDR3 DNA: TGTGCCAGCAGCCATGGACAGATTGGAAGCTACGAGCAGTACTTC. Drawing the rest from reference TRBV14 and TRBJ2-7, the complete variable domain is EAGVTQFPSHSVIEKGQTVTLRCDPISGHDNLYWYRRVMGKEIKFLLHFVKESKQDESGMPNNRFLAERTGGTYSTLKVQPAELEDSGVYFCASSHGQIGSYEQYFGPGTRLTVT.